A selection of T cell receptor beta chains follows, all from one sample in a study of tumor-infiltrating lymphocytes in localized non-small cell lung cancer. Method: immunoSEQ multiplex PCR; TCRdb's copy keeps in-frame clones and lacks some. The sample shows approximately 13,000 clones, approximately 70% of them seen only once. Sequenced sample: lung tumor tissue. These receptors came from a human donor with non-small cell lung cancer. Each CDR3 is given with its conserved first and last residue.

v_call cdr3_aa
TRBV7-2 CASSPQFSGFEQFF
TRBV27 CASSSGQGDNQPQHF
TRBV5-1 CASSPPRDRLWVEQYF
TRBV4-2 CASSQEGREQFF
TRBV19 CASSREWNEQFF
TRBV28 CASSRGLAGDATGELFF
TRBV7-9 CASSWGLAGGQETQYF
TRBV6-5 CASSRLAGLEQYF
TRBV5-4 CASSLFEGTDTQYF
TRBV5-4 CASRDVGRTYNEQFF
TRBV4-3 CASSQDRGGGYTF
TRBV7-2 CASSPRGSGGSYNEQFF
TRBV7-8 CASSLSGINEQFF
TRBV27 CASSLWTSGRETQYF
TRBV7-2 CASSLGGFYDEQYF
TRBV7-3 CASSLGAPGTGVYEQYF
TRBV21-1 CASSRRDSPWDTEAFF
TRBV29-1 CSVTSGNTGELFF
TRBV7-8 CASSLGPGRGYGYTF
TRBV10-3 CAISESTFRGLAGRSSYNEQFF
TRBV5-4 CASSLESRLGTDTQYF
TRBV6-5 CASSYRQGAMGTGYTF
TRBV28 CASSLPLRGSNQPQHF
TRBV15 CATRLEGLNTEAFF
TRBV27 CASSFSSGRVFYEQYF
TRBV7-8 CASSPLTGKSYEQYF
TRBV5-1 CASSLREANYGYTF
TRBV18 CASSPPGVREKLFF
TRBV7-8 CASSLVIEENTEAFF
TRBV27 CASSLSSRGGSTEAFF
TRBV18 CASSPLRESTDTQYF
TRBV18 CASSLTGSGTQYF
TRBV30 CAWTNPGVGQPQHF
TRBV7-6 CASRLAGSTEAFF
TRBV5-6 CASSSRGTSNQPQHF
TRBV28 CASSPPRRGAPGAQYF
TRBV6-1 CASRFGAGNTEAFF